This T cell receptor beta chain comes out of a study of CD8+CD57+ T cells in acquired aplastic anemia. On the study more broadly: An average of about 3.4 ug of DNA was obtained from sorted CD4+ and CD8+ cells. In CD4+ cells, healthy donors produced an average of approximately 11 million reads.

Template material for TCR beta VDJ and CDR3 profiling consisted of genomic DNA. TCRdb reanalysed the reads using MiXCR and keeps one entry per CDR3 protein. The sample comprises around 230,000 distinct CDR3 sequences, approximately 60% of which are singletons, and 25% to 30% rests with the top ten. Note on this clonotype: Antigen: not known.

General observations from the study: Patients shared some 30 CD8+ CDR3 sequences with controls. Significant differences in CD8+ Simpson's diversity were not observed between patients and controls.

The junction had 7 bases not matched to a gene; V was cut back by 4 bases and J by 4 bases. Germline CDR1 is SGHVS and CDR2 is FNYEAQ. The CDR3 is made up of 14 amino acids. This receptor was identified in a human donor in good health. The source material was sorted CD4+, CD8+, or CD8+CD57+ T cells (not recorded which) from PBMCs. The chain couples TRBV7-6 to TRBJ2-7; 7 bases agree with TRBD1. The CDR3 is CASSSGQEPYEQYF. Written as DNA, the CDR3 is TGTGCCAGCAGCTCAGGACAGGAGCCTTACGAGCAGTACTTC. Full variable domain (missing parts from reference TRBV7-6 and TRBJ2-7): GAGVSQSPRYKVTKRGQDVALRCDPISGHVSLYWYRQALGQGPEFLTYFNYEAQQDKSGLPNDRFSAERPEGSISTLTIQRTEQRDSAMYRCASSSGQEPYEQYFGPGTRLTVT.